The next 21 T cell receptor beta chains were all read from a single sample in a study of OX40 agonist ivuxolimab in advanced cancers. TCRdb's copy holds only in-frame clones and misses some; the assay was immunoSEQ multiplex PCR. The profile shows 25,000 to 30,000 clones, around four fifths of them singletons. The sequencing used CD4+ or CD8+ T cells sorted from blood, collected in a trial of the OX40 agonist ivuxolimab. The receptors here all came from an adult with an advanced solid tumor such as melanoma, head and neck, liver or kidney cancer.

This clone has just a few counts. The chain is built from TRBV7-9 and TRBJ1-5; 9 bases are a match to TRBD1. The V gene end was trimmed by 3 bases and the J gene end by 7 bases; junction bases not matched to a gene: 7. The CDR3 contains 15 residues. The V gene's germline CDR1 is SEHNR and CDR2 FQNEAQ (reference sequence). Written as DNA, the CDR3 is TGTGCCAGCAGCTTCCCCGGGACAGGGAAACAGCCCCAGCATTTT. As protein: CASSFPGTGKQPQHF.

The chain employs TRBV19 and TRBJ2-1; tentatively, D is TRBD2 (6 bases). Germline-derived CDR1 and CDR2 are LNHDA and SQIVND (reference sequence). This CDR3 contains 15 residues. V was shortened by 5 bases and J by 6 bases, with 17 bases between the two germline ends. CDR3 residues: CASSPYTGTFNEQFF. The CDR3 bases are TGTGCCAGTAGTCCTTACACCGGGACTTTCAATGAGCAGTTCTTC.

The genes are TRBV5-5 and TRBJ1-1, with 8 bases that match TRBD1. Germline lookup yields CDR1 SGHKS and CDR2 YYEKEE (reference sequence). This CDR3 region has 16 residues. Trimming took 4 bases from V and 6 from J; bases not matched to a gene: 14. CDR3 protein: CASSPVLTGGNSEAFF. CDR3 DNA: TGTGCCAGCAGCCCAGTTCTAACAGGGGGAAACTCTGAAGCTTTCTTT.

V usage is TRBV7-9 and J usage is TRBJ2-7, with unresolved D. Germline-derived CDR1 and CDR2 are SEHNR and FQNEAQ (reference sequence). V was shortened by 3 bases and J by 6 bases, with 15 bases between the two germline ends. This CDR3 spans 14 amino acids. CDR3 sequence (DNA): TGTGCCAGCAGCTTCGATAGGGCTCTCGGCGAGCAGTACTTC. Protein sequence: CASSFDRALGEQYF.

By proportion, this clone is medium-sized. The rearrangement joins TRBV2 to TRBJ2-3; 7 positions agree with TRBD2. The CDR3 has 15 residues. Per germline, CDR1 SNHLY and CDR2 FYNNEI. The ends lost 4 bases at V and 2 bases at J; junction bases unmatched: 6. The CDR3 DNA follows: TGTGCCAGCAGTGTCGGAGCGGGGAACACAGATACGCAGTATTTT. Protein sequence: CASSVGAGNTDTQYF. Full variable domain (rest looked up from reference TRBV2 and TRBJ2-3): EPEVTQTPSHQVTQMGQEVILRCVPISNHLYFYWYRQILGQKVEFLVSFYNNEISEKSEIFDDQFSVERPDGSNFTLKIRSTKLEDSAMYFCASSVGAGNTDTQYFGPGTRLTVL.

The genes are TRBV5-1 and TRBJ2-1, with TRBD2 matching over 10 bases. CDR1 is SGHRS, CDR2 YFSETQ, per germline. Trimming cost V 2 bases and J 9 bases; bases outside gene matches: 8. This CDR3 region has 15 residues. Written as DNA, the CDR3 is TGCGCCAGCAGCTTTTTGCCGGGACTAGCGATTGAGCAGTTCTTC. Encoded protein: CASSFLPGLAIEQFF.

The rearrangement joins TRBV30 to TRBJ2-2; maybe TRBD1 (6 bases). The CDR3 length is 16 residues. CDR1 is GTSNPN and CDR2 is SVGIG in the germline V gene (reference sequence). Trimming shortened V by 5 bases and J by 0 bases, and 16 bases separated the two germline ends. CDR3 sequence (DNA): TGTGCCTGGGTACGCCCCGACAGGACGAACACCGGGGAGCTGTTTTTT. It encodes CAWVRPDRTNTGELFF.

The V call is TRBV5-1, the J call TRBJ1-1; D may be TRBD1 (5 bases). The CDR3 runs to 12 residues. Germline V CDR1 and CDR2: SGHRS, YFSETQ. V lost 4 bases and J lost 3, with 7 bases in between. Here the CDR3 reads CASSVGDTEAFF. The CDR3 DNA sequence: TGCGCCAGCAGCGTGGGGGACACTGAAGCTTTCTTT. The variable domain in full, completed from reference TRBV5-1 and TRBJ1-1, reads KAGVTQTPRYLIKTRGQQVTLSCSPISGHRSVSWYQQTPGQGLQFLFEYFSETQRNKGNFPGRFSGRQFSNSRSEMNVSTLELGDSALYLCASSVGDTEAFFGQGTRLTVV.

This chain links TRBV10-2 with TRBJ2-1; TRBD2 aligns across 12 bases. The V and J ends lost 2 bases and 8 bases, in that order; junction bases with no gene match: 13. This CDR3 has 18 amino acids. Germline CDR1 and CDR2: WSHSY and SAAADI. The DNA of the CDR3 is TGCGCCAGCAGTGAGATTTGGGCTAGCGGGGGGGCCTTGGATGAGCAGTTCTTC. Amino acids: CASSEIWASGGALDEQFF.

This clone has more than one count but fewer than ten. This chain uses TRBV4-2 with TRBJ1-1; D unresolved. The CDR3 has 16 amino acids. V lost 0 bases to trimming and J lost 0 bases, with 11 bases between them. Germline loops: CDR1 LGHNA, CDR2 YNFKEQ. CDR3 in amino acids: CASSQDPAAMNTEAFF. In DNA form, the CDR3 reads TGTGCCAGCAGCCAAGATCCGGCAGCAATGAACACTGAAGCTTTCTTT.

The V gene is TRBV27, the J gene TRBJ2-7; 11 positions agree with TRBD1. The CDR3 contains 14 residues. CDR1 is MNHEY, CDR2 SMNVEV, per germline (reference sequence). V lost 6 bases to trimming and J lost 7 bases; unmatched junction nucleotides: 8. The CDR3 here is CASSQDRGQGEQYF. Here the CDR3 DNA reads TGTGCCAGCAGCCAGGACAGGGGGCAGGGAGAGCAGTACTTC.

The chain combines TRBV30 with TRBJ1-5; D is possibly TRBD1 (5 bases). Deletions cut 3 bases from V and 5 bases from J, with 11 bases between. CDR1 and CDR2 (germline): GTSNPN, SVGIG (reference sequence). The CDR3 extends over 13 amino acids. The CDR3 loop reads CAWSRVTDQPQHF. The CDR3 DNA reads as TGTGCCTGGAGCAGGGTGACCGATCAGCCCCAGCATTTT.

This sequence joins TRBV30 and TRBJ2-7; D could derive from TRBD1 or TRBD2 (5 bases each). Germline-derived CDR1 and CDR2 are GTSNPN and SVGIG (reference sequence). V gave up 0 bases and J gave up 5 bases, with 14 bases separating them. The CDR3 contains 14 residues. The CDR3 bases are TGTGCCTGGAGTGTGGGGCAGGGAGTCCACGAGCAGTACTTC. Amino acids: CAWSVGQGVHEQYF.

V usage is TRBV6-5 and J usage is TRBJ2-1, with TRBD2 identical over 11 bases. The CDR3 is made up of 15 amino acids. The V gene end was trimmed by 7 bases and the J gene end by 8 bases; junction bases not matched to a gene: 10. Germline CDR1 is MNHEY and CDR2 is SVGAGI. Here the CDR3 DNA reads TGTGCCAGCACCAATAGCGGGGGGGCTTTTCATGAGCAGTTCTTC. Residues: CASTNSGGAFHEQFF.

The rearrangement joins TRBV5-6 to TRBJ2-1; D remains unclear. Germline assignment: CDR1 SGHDT and CDR2 YYEEEE. Trimming removed 4 bases from V and 0 bases from J, with 8 bases in between. CDR3 length: 14 amino acids. The CDR3 nucleotides are TGTGCCAGCAGCGGTGATCCCTCCTACAATGAGCAGTTCTTC. Amino acid sequence: CASSGDPSYNEQFF.

CDR3 bases: TGCGCCAGCAGCGGACCCTTAGCGGGGGCCAACAATGAGCAGTTCTTC. As protein: CASSGPLAGANNEQFF. The chain employs TRBV4-1 and TRBJ2-1; 9 bases agree with TRBD2. The CDR3 is 16 residues long. After removal of 5 bases from V and 5 bases from J, the junction contained 10 bases not matched to a gene. CDR1 MGHRA and CDR2 YSYEKL come from the germline V gene.

CDR3 bases: TGTGCCAGCAGTGGGGGGCTCACAGATACGCAGTATTTT. This codes for CASSGGLTDTQYF. The chain couples TRBV9 to TRBJ2-3; D could derive from TRBD1 or TRBD2 (6 bases each). The V end lost 5 bases, the J end lost 2 bases, and 9 bases lay between the germline ends. Germline CDR1 is SGDLS and CDR2 is YYNGEE. The CDR3 has 13 residues.

The chain has TRBV29-1 and TRBJ1-5; no reliable D call. The CDR3 is 11 amino acids. The germline V gene encodes CDR1 SQVTM and CDR2 ANQGSEA. With 8 bases removed from V and 9 bases from J, the gap between germline ends came to 14 bases. CDR3 region: CSTLGLRPQHF. The CDR3 nucleotides are TGCAGCACCCTCGGGCTGAGGCCCCAGCATTTT.

The rearrangement uses TRBV7-2 and TRBJ1-1; a possible D gene is TRBD1 (5 bases). The CDR3 has 17 residues. CDR1 is SGHTA and CDR2 is FQGNSA in the germline V gene. The V gene lost 1 base and the J gene lost 4 bases, with 19 bases spanning the gap. The CDR3 region has the DNA TGTGCCAGCAGCTTAGTAATTGGGGCGCAGAGGTCCACTGAAGCTTTCTTT. This codes for CASSLVIGAQRSTEAFF.

This chain connects TRBV5-1 to TRBJ2-1; unclear D gene. Trimming pared 4 bases from V and 0 bases from J, leaving 11 bases between. In germline, CDR1 is SGHRS, CDR2 YFSETQ. The CDR3 totals 15 residues. The CDR3 protein is CASSQQVDSYNEQFF. The CDR3 nucleotides are TGCGCCAGCAGCCAGCAGGTAGACTCCTACAATGAGCAGTTCTTC.

The chain uses TRBV2 and TRBJ2-5; D is tentatively TRBD1 or TRBD2 (6 bases each). Germline CDR1 and CDR2: SNHLY and FYNNEI. This CDR3 comprises 16 residues. Trimming took off 0 bases at V and 3 bases at J, with 14 bases between the two ends. CDR3 DNA sequence: TGTGCCAGCAGTGAAGCGCGGGTGAGGGGGGAAGAGACCCAGTACTTC. As protein: CASSEARVRGEETQYF.